Listed below are T cell receptor beta chains from one sample, sequenced in a study of shared clonotypes between healthy human individuals. Assay used: immunoSEQ multiplex PCR; TCRdb lists only in-frame clones, some missing. Among approximately 470,000 clones listed, around 85% were seen once. Sequenced input: PBMCs. All receptors derive from a woman in her 40s in good health. Some clones in this sample may be carry-over from other donors' samples. CDR3s include the opening cysteine and the closing phenylalanine or tryptophan. D genes are given only for firm matches. A clone size is listed for some rows: how often the clone was seen (once, few, many), or a class if it is expanded.

.	.	TRBJ1-3	TRBV6-5	TGTGCCAGCAAAAAAGGGGGATTCTCTGGAAACACCATATATTTT	CASKKGGFSGNTIYF
.	.	TRBJ2-5	TRBV7-2	TGTGCCAGCGGGAGCCGGGAGACCCAGTACTTC	CASGSRETQYF
TRBD1	.	TRBJ2-7	TRBV10-3	TGTGCCATCAGTGAGGGTCGGGACAGATACTACGAGCAGTACTTC	CAISEGRDRYYEQYF
.	.	TRBJ1-1	TRBV6-5	TGTGCCAGCAAATCAGGACGGCGAATGAACACTGAAGCTTTCTTT	CASKSGRRMNTEAFF
.	.	TRBJ1-4	TRBV7-2	TGTGCCAGCAGCTTAGGGGGCGCTGATGAAAAACTGTTTTTT	CASSLGGADEKLFF
TRBD1	.	TRBJ1-4	TRBV14	TGTGCCAGCAGCTTCCTCAGGGGGTCAGATGAAAAACTGTTTTTT	CASSFLRGSDEKLFF
.	.	TRBJ1-1	TRBV29-1	TGCAGCGTTGAAGATGGGGGTCGAGGGACCACTGAAGCTTTCTTT	CSVEDGGRGTTEAFF
.	.	TRBJ1-1	TRBV7-9	TGTGCCAGCAGCTTCGGGAACACTGAAGCTTTCTTT	CASSFGNTEAFF
.	.	TRBJ2-3	TRBV9	TGTGCCAGCAGCCCACGGACCGAGCAAACAGATACGCAGTATTTT	CASSPRTEQTDTQYF
.	.	TRBJ2-5	TRBV5-1	TGCGCCAGCAGCTTGGGAGCGGTTGGCGAGACCCAGTACTTC	CASSLGAVGETQYF
.	.	TRBJ2-7	TRBV2	TGTGCCAGCAGTGACGAAAACTACGAGCAGTACTTC	CASSDENYEQYF
.	medium-sized	TRBJ1-5	TRBV7-8	TGTGCCAGCAGCGGGAGAGGGGTTCGTCAGCCCCAGCATTTT	CASSGRGVRQPQHF
.	.	TRBJ1-1	TRBV28	TGTGCCAGCAGTTCGGTTAACACTGAAGCTTTCTTT	CASSSVNTEAFF
TRBD2	.	TRBJ2-3	TRBV2	TGTGCCAGCAGAGGACTAGCGGACACAGATACGCAGTATTTT	CASRGLADTDTQYF
TRBD2	.	TRBJ2-3	TRBV5-1	TGCGCCAGCAACGGACTAGCGGGATCCACAGATACGCAGTATTTT	CASNGLAGSTDTQYF
TRBD2	.	TRBJ2-3	TRBV5-1	TGCGCCAGCAGCTATACTAGCGGCTACACAGATACGCAGTATTTT	CASSYTSGYTDTQYF
.	.	TRBJ2-7	TRBV9	TGTGCCAGCAGCGTAGGATTAGCGGAACCCTACGAGCAGTACTTC	CASSVGLAEPYEQYF
.	.	TRBJ2-7	TRBV7-8	TGTGCCAGCACCTCCCAGCCCAGCTTCTACGAGCAGTACTTC	CASTSQPSFYEQYF
.	.	TRBJ1-3	TRBV18	TGTGCCAGCTCACCACAAGCCCAGGGTTCAAACACCATATATTTT	CASSPQAQGSNTIYF
.	.	TRBJ2-7	TRBV15	TGTGCCACCAGCTCTTCGGTCGAACACGAGCAGTACTTC	CATSSSVEHEQYF
.	.	TRBJ2-7	TRBV30	TGTGCCTGTCCCGCCCGGGACTCTCCCTACGAGCAGTACTTC	CACPARDSPYEQYF
TRBD1	many	TRBJ2-6	TRBV27	TGTGCCAGCAGTCCTGGGACAGGGCTATCTGGGGCCAACGTCCTGACTTTC	CASSPGTGLSGANVLTF
.	.	TRBJ2-2	TRBV7-2	TGTGCCAGCAGCTTCCTCTCCGAGCGGGACACCGGGGAGCTGTTTTTT	CASSFLSERDTGELFF
TRBD2	.	TRBJ2-1	TRBV2	TGTGCCAGCAGTCCTAGGGCGGGAGGTTGGAATGAGCAGTTCTTC	CASSPRAGGWNEQFF
.	.	TRBJ2-3	TRBV18	TGTGCCAGCTCACCACCAGGTAGTGCTACGCAGTATTTT	CASSPPGSATQYF
.	.	TRBJ1-2	TRBV7-9	TGTGCCAGCAGCTTACCGCCCAACGCACGCTACACCTTC	CASSLPPNARYTF
.	.	TRBJ1-1	TRBV6-1	TGTGCCAGCAATCCGGGGGGCTGGACTGAAGCTTTCTTT	CASNPGGWTEAFF